This T cell receptor beta chain came from a study of cytomegalovirus exposure and HLA in healthy donors (dated by TCRdb to the late 2010s). With regard to the full study: An earlier analysis of 550 to 700 of the donors reported 250 to 350 Gb of sequence data and roughly 110 million unique TCR beta sequences from about 180 million T cells. An early release covering 550 to 700 HLA-typed donors comprised about 300 gigabases of sequencing data and some 79 million unique TCR sequences. Among the roughly 370 genotyped donors, about 83% belonged to the genetic ancestry cluster associated with self-reported Caucasian donors. The study aimed to test whether cataloging public T cell receptors could reveal signatures of past pathogen exposure. The T cell repertoires of several hundred subjects were profiled by immunosequencing and related to cytomegalovirus serostatus. In addition to the first cohort of roughly 700 subjects, a separate validation cohort of approximately 130 different subjects was used. The study combined high-throughput TCR immunosequencing, statistical association of individual TCRs with disease status, and machine learning to predict cytomegalovirus infection status. A later analysis re-analyzed previously published TCR beta repertoires from roughly 690 donors and added high-resolution HLA genotyping to study TCR occurrence patterns. Rather than using new phenotypic data, the later analysis identified candidate immune exposures from TCR beta sequences and from how often those sequences occurred across donors. An earlier analysis of more than 450 of the donors used high-throughput TCR beta sequencing to judge whether each TCR beta V gene segment behaved as functional or pseudogenic. Donor age, sex, ethnicity and CMV serostatus were compiled alongside the repertoire data. Genome-wide SNP genotypes for about three fifths of the roughly 700 donors were used in a later genetic analysis, which treated that subset as a discovery cohort. All discovery cohort repertoires had been generated on a single sequencing platform. HLA typing included class I and class II loci at four-digit resolution. Typing coverage varied by locus: roughly 620-640 donors for A, B, C, DRB1 and DQB1; 522 for DQA1; over 600 for DPA1; 450 to 480 for DPB1. Because of strong linkage in the cohort, roughly five DR-DQ haplotypes were treated as single units for association and clustering. Among some 400 genotyped donors of the cohort, an average of roughly 230,000 unique TCR beta nucleotide sequences was sequenced per donor, of which approximately 18% were non-productive.

Concerning this clone: The antigen this receptor binds is unknown. Nothing much larger sits one base from this clone, and base qualities are not available.

In total, just over 650 healthy bone marrow donors made up the cohort. All cohort members were sampled while nominally healthy, although unrecorded immune exposures were likely present. The donor tested CMV seropositive and was one of the 289 seropositive cohort members. A peripheral blood sample was collected from each donor, and TCR beta sequencing was performed on peripheral blood mononuclear cells. Genomic DNA extraction from the blood cell samples was performed with the Qiagen DNeasy Blood Extraction Kit. Here is what the overall study found, with its caveats: A further reported finding was that TCR beta sequences accurately predicted the HLA-A and HLA-B alleles for most subjects in the first cohort. In this cohort, only TCR beta chains were sequenced, and detectable features were limited by the absence of alpha or paired-chain data. A later analysis found that TCR association rates varied across HLA loci, with DRB1 alleles showing the most associated TCRs and HLA-C alleles the fewest. Linkage disequilibrium might explain the correlated functional status among segregating V segments, but an unknown experimental factor could not be excluded. A group of highly shared sequence variants was considered likely to be a technical artifact of the sequencing pipeline. Cytomegalovirus status was reported to be diagnosed by the classifier with high specificity and sensitivity in both the original and validation cohorts. The study gave a list of about 160 TCR beta chains associated with cytomegalovirus. Strong co-occurrence of HLA alleles, especially DR and DQ, made assigning TCR associations to individual alleles difficult. An association between a missense DCLRE1C variant and V-gene and J-gene trimming of TCR beta chains was found in a later genetic analysis and replicated in an independent cohort. A later analysis found that HLA-associated TCR beta chains were more clonally expanded and had lower generation probabilities than equally common non-associated chains. Because counts were too low, roughly 17 rarely observed V segments, including chromosome 9 orphons, were left out of the earlier analysis of about 500 of the donors. An earlier analysis of several hundred of the donors showed that most TCR beta V segments appeared in productive rearrangements either about 90% or about 30% of the time, which broadly matched IMGT annotations. Roughly uniform sequencing depth across donors was assumed in presence/absence analyses, although this assumption may not hold. Across donors, most TCR sequences were observed very rarely, whereas some public TCRs were present in many individuals. The only immune exposure information available for the cohort was CMV serostatus. Most CMV-associated TCR beta chains appeared to be HLA-restricted in a later analysis, and the HLA associations seemed to be driven largely by CMV exposure. Some IMGT-functional V segments, including TRBV6-2 and TRBV6-3, could not be told apart with the 87-base-pair reads, so those segments were excluded. A later analysis associated 16,951 TCR beta sequences with specific HLA alleles at a false discovery rate of 0.05. In vitro tests confirmed that a few of the cytomegalovirus-associated TCR beta chains recognize cytomegalovirus antigens. A later analysis reported that several top co-occurrence clusters appeared linked to parvovirus B19, influenza, CMV and Epstein-Barr virus. The authors suggested that the approach could potentially be generalized to other disease states and immunological phenotypes. In a later genetic analysis, fewer N-insertions in productive TCRs were reported among donors in an Asian-associated ancestry cluster than the 666-donor mean. HLA typing was unavailable for some donors at each locus, so association tests used only the typed subset.

V is shortened by 6 bases, J by 0 bases, and the region joining them spans 12 bases. CDR1 and CDR2 are read off the germline V gene as SNHLY and FYNNEI. The CDR3 spans 16 residues, from the cysteine through the phenylalanine. The retained sequence is limited to the CDR3, 48 bases, with the frame set at the first base. The library came from the immunoSEQ multiplex PCR assay. A mixture of 60 forward primers for TCR Vbeta segments and 13 reverse primers for TCR Jbeta segments was used in the multiplex PCR. The CDR3 region of rearranged TCR beta genes was amplified from genomic DNA by a multiplex PCR assay. The Illumina HiSeq System was used to sequence the amplified TCR beta libraries as 87-base-pair reads. The authors' pipeline ran thus. A later analysis tallied approximately 87 million unique TCR beta chains across the roughly 610 repertoires, and some 10 million of those chains were shared by two or more donors. A nearest-neighbor algorithm error-corrected the raw reads and collapsed the reads into unique sequences, merging closely related sequences to remove PCR and sequencing errors. V, D and J gene segments were assigned by aligning CDR3 sequences to IMGT reference sequences. For a sequence to be retained, a match of at least six nucleotides was required to both a V gene segment and a J gene segment. Rearrangements were classified as productive when the CDR3 lacked stop codons and remained in frame with V and J, and all other rearrangements were classified as non-productive. CDR3 was defined by IMGT convention, running from the second conserved V-encoded cysteine to the conserved J-encoded phenylalanine. The earlier analysis of 587 of the donors excluded sequences that lacked an unambiguous match to a single V gene segment. In an earlier analysis of several hundred of the donors, V segments were called functional above 56.7% productive rearrangements and were called segregating when the between-donor standard deviation exceeded 5%. A statistical classification framework was developed to diagnose cytomegalovirus status using the catalog of TCR beta chain sequences. In a later analysis, TCR nucleotide sequences were compared against IMGT/GENE-DB human TR gene sequences so that V and J genes could be assigned. The TCRdist pipeline was used in a later analysis to assign CDR3 sequences and most-parsimonious VDJ recombination scenarios. In a later analysis, each TCR beta chain was defined by its CDR3 amino acid sequence together with its V-gene family, and reads without a unique V-gene family were excluded. In a later analysis, fewer than 650 highly shared, low-generation-probability nucleotide sequences were removed to address suspected cross-contamination and a sequencing artifact. In a later analysis, a clonal expansion index for each public chain was calculated from normalized within-repertoire ranks of inferred template counts. In a later analysis, generation probabilities were computed with a VDJ recombination model fitted to out-of-frame rearrangements, and the resulting probabilities were checked against IGoR. In a later analysis, TCR-TCR, TCR-HLA and TCR-CMV co-occurrence was scored with hypergeometric tests, and a repertoire-size bias correction was applied to TCR pairs. To estimate false discovery rates, a later analysis permuted the HLA or CMV assignments 20 times. A later analysis grouped co-occurring TCRs with DBSCAN, adding TCRdist sequence similarity when clustering within HLA-allele-positive subsets. Repertoires with fewer than 30,000 or more than 120,000 public chains, plus five repertoires with anomalous nucleotide sharing, were excluded from co-occurrence clustering. TCRdb carries this immuneACCESS record with in-frame sequences only. Its versions omit some clonotypes, under half of them owing to an unresolved V gene in the studies checked, with the rest unexplained. That table gives V, J and clone size, and the DNA gave D and trimming. A total of approximately 100,000 clones appear in this sample, around 80% of them only once. The biggest ten clones account for roughly 4% of the sample.

Material: PBMCs. Here the chain combines TRBV2 and TRBJ2-6; the D gene is perhaps TRBD1, from 5 matching bases. This clonotype originated in a female donor in good health and CMV-seropositive. The nucleotide sequence is given as TGTGCCAGCAGGGAACCTGACAGCTCTGGGGCCAACGTCCTGACTTTC. Translated, it reads CASREPDSSGANVLTF.